The rows below give T cell receptor beta chains drawn from one sample of a study of CD8 T cells in Susac syndrome. One entry per CDR3 protein results from TCRdb running MiXCR on the immunoSEQ multiplex PCR reads. This table has 80,000 or so distinct CDR3 sequences, 90% to 97% appearing once. The sample consisted of CD8+ T cells from PBMCs. The receptor set was obtained from a human donor with Susac syndrome. CDR3s include the opening cysteine and the closing phenylalanine or tryptophan. The D gene is left open where the match is weak.

J gene: TRBJ2-1
V gene: TRBV15
D gene: TRBD1
CDR3 protein: CATSLDRANEQFF

J gene: TRBJ2-1
V gene: TRBV12-3/TRBV12-4
D gene: .
CDR3 protein: CASSRYSSYNEQFF

J gene: TRBJ1-1
V gene: TRBV20-1
D gene: .
CDR3 protein: CSARWTVEAFF

J gene: TRBJ2-7
V gene: TRBV29-1
D gene: .
CDR3 protein: CSVPRAGMSEEQYF

J gene: TRBJ2-2
V gene: TRBV9
D gene: .
CDR3 protein: CASSVTSDPSGELFF

J gene: TRBJ2-7
V gene: TRBV7-9
D gene: TRBD2
CDR3 protein: CASSPAGGNPYEQYF

J gene: TRBJ2-5
V gene: TRBV4-3
D gene: TRBD1
CDR3 protein: CASSQEQGPQETQYF

J gene: TRBJ2-1
V gene: TRBV12-3/TRBV12-4
D gene: TRBD2
CDR3 protein: CASSLVERDHSLEQFF

J gene: TRBJ2-7
V gene: TRBV7-9
D gene: .
CDR3 protein: CASSLERLREQYF

J gene: TRBJ2-7
V gene: TRBV27
D gene: .
CDR3 protein: CASSPPRAYEQYF

J gene: TRBJ2-6
V gene: TRBV7-3
D gene: .
CDR3 protein: CASSLGLFGRASGANVLTF

J gene: TRBJ2-1
V gene: TRBV6-5
D gene: TRBD2
CDR3 protein: CASSYAGGGINEQFF

J gene: TRBJ2-7
V gene: TRBV4-2
D gene: .
CDR3 protein: CASSRPEGYEQYF

J gene: TRBJ2-7
V gene: TRBV29-1
D gene: .
CDR3 protein: CSVESDPYEQYF

J gene: TRBJ2-1
V gene: TRBV29-1
D gene: TRBD2
CDR3 protein: CSVGTSGNEQFF

J gene: TRBJ1-5
V gene: TRBV20-1
D gene: .
CDR3 protein: CSALNRNSNQPQHF

J gene: TRBJ2-3
V gene: TRBV7-6
D gene: .
CDR3 protein: CASSILATSTDTQYF

J gene: TRBJ2-2
V gene: TRBV4-3
D gene: .
CDR3 protein: CASSQGGGGELFF

J gene: TRBJ2-1
V gene: TRBV9
D gene: TRBD2
CDR3 protein: CASSVEASGRAMDEQFF

J gene: TRBJ2-1
V gene: TRBV5-1
D gene: TRBD2
CDR3 protein: CASRGTSSYNEQFF

J gene: TRBJ2-1
V gene: TRBV5-1
D gene: TRBD1
CDR3 protein: CASSSGQGPINEQFF

J gene: TRBJ1-2
V gene: TRBV9
D gene: .
CDR3 protein: CASSVVPGGGYTF

J gene: TRBJ2-3
V gene: TRBV4-2
D gene: TRBD2
CDR3 protein: CASSQEGSGGPADTQYF

J gene: TRBJ2-3
V gene: TRBV28
D gene: .
CDR3 protein: CASSQPIQGYRDTQYF

J gene: TRBJ2-6
V gene: TRBV2
D gene: .
CDR3 protein: CASSEGRRSGANVLTF

J gene: TRBJ1-1
V gene: TRBV25-1
D gene: TRBD1
CDR3 protein: CASKTGGSRNTEAFF

J gene: TRBJ2-2
V gene: TRBV30
D gene: .
CDR3 protein: CAWSFGPVGTGELFF

J gene: TRBJ2-4
V gene: TRBV14
D gene: TRBD2
CDR3 protein: CASSQVTSGRARDIQYF

J gene: TRBJ2-2
V gene: TRBV12-3/TRBV12-4
D gene: .
CDR3 protein: CASSPGGWHTGELFF

J gene: TRBJ1-2
V gene: TRBV15
D gene: .
CDR3 protein: CATSREKGRRNGYTF

J gene: TRBJ2-1
V gene: TRBV4-3
D gene: TRBD1
CDR3 protein: CASSHLPGQIYNEQFF

J gene: TRBJ2-3
V gene: TRBV20-1
D gene: .
CDR3 protein: CSARIGLSDTQYF

J gene: TRBJ2-7
V gene: TRBV10-3
D gene: .
CDR3 protein: CAAAPTGQAPYEQYF

J gene: TRBJ2-5
V gene: TRBV7-9
D gene: .
CDR3 protein: CASSSAGVETQYF

J gene: TRBJ1-4
V gene: TRBV7-9
D gene: .
CDR3 protein: CASSPNEKLFF

J gene: TRBJ2-3
V gene: TRBV5-4
D gene: .
CDR3 protein: CASSLLPGNTDTQYF

J gene: TRBJ1-1
V gene: TRBV3-1
D gene: .
CDR3 protein: CASSPGGATEAFF

J gene: TRBJ1-2
V gene: TRBV5-4
D gene: TRBD1
CDR3 protein: CASSLERQGYGYTF

J gene: TRBJ2-5
V gene: TRBV5-4
D gene: .
CDR3 protein: CASSLPPDLRETQYF

J gene: TRBJ2-1
V gene: TRBV12-3/TRBV12-4
D gene: .
CDR3 protein: CASSPPRRGAQGQFF

J gene: TRBJ1-1
V gene: TRBV20-1
D gene: TRBD1
CDR3 protein: CSAETGDTEAFF

J gene: TRBJ2-1
V gene: TRBV20-1
D gene: TRBD2
CDR3 protein: CSAWTSSYNEQFF

J gene: TRBJ2-1
V gene: TRBV7-9
D gene: .
CDR3 protein: CASAQQVNEQFF

J gene: TRBJ2-5
V gene: TRBV4-1
D gene: .
CDR3 protein: CASLGTGETQYF

J gene: TRBJ2-7
V gene: TRBV28
D gene: .
CDR3 protein: CASSLSVGSYEQYF

J gene: TRBJ2-6
V gene: TRBV29-1
D gene: .
CDR3 protein: CSGLEAGANVLTF

J gene: TRBJ2-1
V gene: TRBV14
D gene: TRBD2
CDR3 protein: CASSQLAGGHNEQFF

J gene: TRBJ2-2
V gene: TRBV29-1
D gene: TRBD2
CDR3 protein: CSVVARLAGNTGELFF

J gene: TRBJ2-1
V gene: TRBV7-9
D gene: TRBD1
CDR3 protein: CASSSTGQSPYNEQFF

J gene: TRBJ2-7
V gene: TRBV14
D gene: TRBD1
CDR3 protein: CASSQETGYEQYF

J gene: TRBJ2-1
V gene: TRBV9
D gene: .
CDR3 protein: CASSVRGSLGKNEQFF